This is a list of T cell receptor beta chains from one sample in a study of T cells expressing NK-cell markers. TCRdb reworked the 5' RACE reads into one entry per CDR3 protein, no DNA. The listing records 150,000 to 180,000 distinct CDR3 sequences. The sample was blood T cells: a sorted CD56 or NKG2C T cell subset, CD4+ or CD8+ T cells, or bulk PBMC T cells (not recorded which). These receptors all stem from a woman in her 50s in good health. Each CDR3 is given with its conserved first and last residue. Fields, in order: J gene, V gene, CDR3 protein.

TRBJ2-1 | TRBV6-4 | CASSAGLAVYNEQFF
TRBJ2-3 | TRBV3-1 | CASSQGEGTDTQYF
TRBJ1-5 | TRBV27 | CASSLLGDSNQPQHF
TRBJ1-3 | TRBV7-8 | CASSYGVSSGNTIYF
TRBJ2-3 | TRBV12-3/TRBV12-4 | CASSLARLAGGNTQYF
TRBJ1-1 | TRBV6-2/TRBV6-3 | CASKFGTMNTEAFF
TRBJ2-1 | TRBV25-1 | CASSEVGWGHDEQFF
TRBJ2-7 | TRBV9 | CASSVGQVSYEQYF
TRBJ2-3 | TRBV27 | CASPRERESTDTQYF
TRBJ2-2 | TRBV5-1 | CASSVPLAGGNTGELFF
TRBJ2-2 | TRBV5-5 | CASSFRTGNTGELFF
TRBJ2-2 | TRBV30 | CAWSTGTSSGELFF
TRBJ2-1 | TRBV4-1 | CASSHPRTSGIHNEQFF
TRBJ2-5 | TRBV12-3/TRBV12-4 | CASSRKGLQETQYF
TRBJ1-4 | TRBV4-1 | CASSQGEFPANEKLFF
TRBJ2-1 | TRBV29-1 | CSVHTSRRYNEQFF